The 27 T cell receptor beta chains below come from one sample, sequenced in a study of vaccination and CD4 T cells after COVID-19. The treatment here: roughly ten-day PBMC culture with coronavirus spike peptide pools or control peptides (ViraFEST assay). These receptors' antigens are unknown. The assay that was used to sequence DNA from cultured CD4+ T cells was the Oncomine TCR Beta short-read assay. Using its own MiXCR run on the PCR reads, TCRdb lists one record per CDR3 protein. The table lists over 10,000 distinct CDR3 sequences, roughly 64% of them singletons. Sequenced material: CD4+ T cells from blood, cultured in vitro. These receptors originate from a human donor who had recovered from COVID-19.

CDR3 nucleotides: TGTGCCAGCAGTGCACAACAGGACTTGACCCAGTACTTC. The encoded protein is CASSAQQDLTQYF. This chain connects TRBV2 to TRBJ2-5, with D perhaps matching TRBD1 or TRBD2 (5 bases each). Germline CDR1 reads SNHLY; CDR2 reads FYNNEI. This CDR3 is 13 amino acids long. V was cut by 4 bases and J by 7 bases, with 13 bases left in between. Combining the CDR3 with reference TRBV2 and TRBJ2-5 gives the whole variable domain EPEVTQTPSHQVTQMGQEVILRCVPISNHLYFYWYRQILGQKVEFLVSFYNNEISEKSEIFDDQFSVERPDGSNFTLKIRSTKLEDSAMYFCASSAQQDLTQYFGPGTRLLVL.

This clonotype was found a few times. This chain uses TRBV7-8 with TRBJ1-5; tentative D call: TRBD1 (5 bases). Germline lookup yields CDR1 SGHVS and CDR2 FQNEAQ. The CDR3 spans 15 residues. Trimming took 8 bases from V and 0 from J, leaving 14 bases between them. Here the CDR3 reads CASRPGPNSNQPQHF. DNA of the CDR3: TGTGCCAGCCGGCCGGGACCGAATAGCAATCAGCCCCAGCATTTT.

This rearrangement joins TRBV10-2 to TRBJ1-5, with D unclear. The CDR3 extends over 14 amino acids. Trimming pared 0 bases from V and 3 bases from J, leaving 6 bases between. From germline, CDR1 is WSHSY and CDR2 SAAADI. CDR3 in amino acids: CASSESGINQPQHF. The CDR3 nucleotides are TGCGCCAGCAGTGAGTCCGGGATCAATCAGCCCCAGCATTTT.

The rearrangement uses TRBV7-6 and TRBJ1-5; TRBD1 aligns across 8 bases. Per the germline V gene, CDR1 is SGHVS and CDR2 is FNYEAQ. The CDR3 is made up of 14 amino acids. With 5 bases clipped from V and 4 bases from J, the junction kept 4 bases outside the gene matches. CDR3 residues: CASSRTGSNQPQHF. The CDR3, as DNA: TGTGCCAGCAGCCGGACAGGGTCAAATCAGCCCCAGCATTTT.

The chain carries TRBV9 and TRBJ2-5, with TRBD2 identical over 7 bases. The germline gives CDR1 SGDLS, CDR2 YYNGEE. The V segment lost 0 bases and the J segment 6 bases; nucleotides outside the gene matches: 2. The CDR3 runs to 13 residues. The CDR3 protein is CASSVAGGKTQYF. CDR3 sequence (DNA): TGTGCCAGCAGCGTAGCCGGGGGGAAGACCCAGTACTTC.

The V and J genes are TRBV24-1 and TRBJ2-3, with TRBD2 matching 12 bases. Germline CDR1 KGHDR, CDR2 SFDVKD. With V trimmed by 0 bases and J by 1 base, 13 bases remained unmatched. The CDR3 runs to 21 residues. This chain's CDR3 is CATSDLPRPSGRVGGTDTQYF. DNA of the CDR3: TGTGCCACCAGTGATTTGCCCCGACCTAGCGGGAGGGTGGGTGGCACAGATACGCAGTATTTT.

This rearrangement joins TRBV18 to TRBJ1-5; D gene uncertain. CDR1 and CDR2 from the germline V gene are KGHSH and LQKENI. The germline V and J ends were trimmed by 0 bases and 7 bases, with 4 bases remaining between them. This CDR3 region has 12 residues. CDR3: CASSPPGQPQHF. The DNA for the CDR3 is TGTGCCAGCTCACCACCGGGCCAGCCCCAGCATTTT.

V and J are TRBV6-2 or TRBV6-3 and TRBJ2-7; D might be TRBD1 (6 bases). Germline assignment: CDR1 MNHEY and CDR2 SVGEGT. The CDR3 runs 15 residues. Trimming cost V 2 bases and J 0 bases, with 11 bases left between them. CDR3: CASSYGQYASYEQYF. CDR3 sequence (DNA): TGTGCCAGCAGTTACGGACAGTATGCCTCCTACGAGCAGTACTTC.

V is TRBV6-1 and J is TRBJ2-7; 7 nucleotides match TRBD1. This CDR3 is built from 11 residues. Per germline, CDR1 MNHNS and CDR2 SASEGT. The V segment lost 8 bases and the J segment 6 bases; nucleotides outside the gene matches: 4. DNA of the CDR3: TGTGCCAGCGGCACAGGGGTCGAGCAGTACTTC. Translating it yields CASGTGVEQYF.

V usage is TRBV11-2 and J usage is TRBJ1-1; D call uncertain. The V end lost 5 bases, the J end lost 4 bases, and 8 bases lay between the germline ends. Germline V lookup: CDR1 SGHAT, CDR2 FQNNGV. The CDR3 length is 12 residues. CDR3 sequence: CASSPQSTEAFF. CDR3 nucleotides: TGTGCCAGCAGCCCCCAGAGCACTGAAGCTTTCTTT. The complete variable domain, with remaining parts taken from reference TRBV11-2 and TRBJ1-1, reads EAGVAQSPRYKIIEKRQSVAFWCNPISGHATLYWYQQILGQGPKLLIQFQNNGVVDDSQLPKDRFSAERLKGVDSTLKIQPAKLEDSAVYLCASSPQSTEAFFGQGTRLTVV.

The chain is built from TRBV19 and TRBJ2-5; D is possibly TRBD2 (6 bases). Germline V gene sequence: CDR1 LNHDA, CDR2 SQIVND (reference sequence). This CDR3 comprises 14 residues. Deletions cut 1 base from V and 3 bases from J, with 9 bases between. As DNA, the CDR3 is TGTGCCAGTAGTATAGCGGGGGTTGAAGAGACCCAGTACTTC. This encodes CASSIAGVEETQYF.

Only a few counts were recorded for this clonotype. The chain combines TRBV7-2 with TRBJ2-7; possibly TRBD1 for D (5 bases). With 5 bases removed from V and 3 bases from J, the gap between germline ends came to 17 bases. CDR1 SGHTA and CDR2 FQGNSA come from the germline V gene. The CDR3 covers 15 residues. CDR3 amino acids: CASSIHGQGSYEQYF. CDR3 DNA sequence: TGTGCCAGCAGCATCCACGGGCAGGGAAGCTACGAGCAGTACTTC.

The genes are TRBV5-1 and TRBJ1-5; D gene ambiguous. The CDR3 contains 14 residues. Trimming removed 3 bases from V and 1 base from J, with 8 bases in between. Germline CDR1 reads SGHRS; CDR2 reads YFSETQ. CDR3 residues: CASSSDSSNQPQHF. The CDR3 DNA is TGCGCCAGCAGCTCGGACTCAAGCAATCAGCCCCAGCATTTT.

The chain links TRBV6-5 to TRBJ1-2, with D maybe TRBD1 (5 bases). The CDR3 is made up of 12 amino acids. Germline CDR1 is MNHEY and CDR2 is SVGAGI. Trimming removed 4 bases from V and 7 bases from J, with 10 bases in between. The CDR3 sequence is CASSWGVGGYTF. The DNA of the CDR3 is TGTGCCAGCAGTTGGGGGGTAGGTGGCTACACCTTC.

The rearrangement joins TRBV20-1 to TRBJ1-1; D unclear. With 4 bases removed from V and 5 bases from J, the gap between germline ends came to 14 bases. The CDR3 contains 13 residues. Germline CDR1 DFQATT, CDR2 SNEGSKA (reference sequence). The CDR3 DNA reads TGCAGTGCTACATCCAGCGGGGAGACTGAAGCTTTCTTT. This translates into CSATSSGETEAFF.

The chain combines TRBV20-1 with TRBJ2-5; possible D gene TRBD2, 6 bases. CDR3 length: 13 amino acids. Germline V gene data show CDR1 as DFQATT and CDR2 as SNEGSKA (reference sequence). V was shortened by 5 bases and J by 2 bases, with 12 bases between the two germline ends. The CDR3 coding sequence is TGCAGTGCTGGGCTAGCGAAACAAGAGACCCAGTACTTC. Its translation: CSAGLAKQETQYF.

This rearrangement joins TRBV15 to TRBJ2-1; weak D call: TRBD1 (5 bases). CDR3 length: 15 amino acids. The ends were cut back, 1 base at V and 7 bases at J, with 14 bases in the middle. Germline loops: CDR1 LNHNV, CDR2 YYDKDF (reference sequence). The CDR3 DNA reads as TGTGCCACCAGCAGAGTGGTGCAGGGTGGAAATGAGCAGTTCTTC. It translates to CATSRVVQGGNEQFF.

This clonotype was detected only a few times. The chain uses TRBV12-3 or TRBV12-4 and TRBJ1-2; D remains ambiguous. V shed 2 bases and J shed 8 bases, with 9 bases lying between them. The CDR3 contains 12 residues. CDR3 sequence reads: CASSLMAEGYTF. CDR3 nucleotides: TGTGCCAGCAGTTTAATGGCTGAGGGCTACACCTTC.

The genes are TRBV7-2 and TRBJ1-1; perhaps TRBD1 as D (5 bases). The CDR3 is made up of 15 amino acids. V was cut by 0 bases and J by 5 bases, with 13 bases left in between. Germline-derived CDR1 and CDR2 are SGHTA and FQGNSA. CDR3 bases: TGTGCCAGCAGCTTAGCGCGGGTAGAGGGGACTGAAGCTTTCTTT. This translates into CASSLARVEGTEAFF.

The genes are TRBV7-9 and TRBJ2-7, with D tentatively TRBD1 (5 bases). The germline V and J ends were trimmed by 5 bases and 7 bases, with 15 bases remaining between them. Germline V gene lookup returns CDR1 SEHNR and CDR2 FQNEAQ (reference sequence). The CDR3 consists of 13 residues. CDR3 nucleotide sequence: TGTGCCAGCAGCACCCGACAGCTGGGGGAGCAGTACTTC. It encodes CASSTRQLGEQYF.

V is TRBV5-6 and J is TRBJ2-1; D is possibly TRBD2 (6 bases). Trimming removed 4 bases from V and 8 bases from J, with 16 bases in between. The CDR3 spans 14 residues. Per germline, CDR1 SGHDT and CDR2 YYEEEE. The DNA for the CDR3 is TGTGCCAGCAGCCTGGGGGGTCGCGGGGATGAGCAGTTCTTC. Amino acid sequence: CASSLGGRGDEQFF.

This clonotype occurred once. The chain joins TRBV20-1 to TRBJ1-2; a possible D gene is TRBD1 (5 bases). Germline CDR1 is DFQATT and CDR2 is SNEGSKA (reference sequence). The CDR3 length is 15 residues. The ends were cut back, 5 bases at V and 6 bases at J, with 22 bases in the middle. In DNA form, the CDR3 reads TGCAGTGCTCTAGATTGGGCGACAGATGGTGATGGCTACACCTTC. It translates to CSALDWATDGDGYTF.

The table lists this clonotype with a few counts. CDR3 residues: CASSSRRDPLYEQYF. CDR3 sequence (DNA): TGTGCCAGCAGTTCCCGTCGGGACCCTCTCTACGAGCAGTACTTC. The V gene is TRBV7-2, the J gene TRBJ2-7; D is possibly TRBD1 or TRBD2 (5 bases each). V gave up 6 bases and J gave up 3 bases, with 18 bases separating them. The CDR3 runs to 15 residues. Per germline, CDR1 SGHTA and CDR2 FQGNSA.

The V gene is TRBV23-1, the J gene TRBJ1-2; D is perhaps TRBD1 (6 bases). TRBV23-1 is given ORF status, its function remaining uncertain. The CDR3 is 15 residues long. V shed 0 bases and J shed 6 bases, with 14 bases lying between them. The CDR3 reads CASSQSWGGRDGYTF. The CDR3 coding sequence is TGCGCCAGCAGTCAATCGTGGGGGGGGCGCGATGGCTACACCTTC.

The V gene is TRBV20-1, the J gene TRBJ1-5; D gene ambiguous. Germline V gene sequence: CDR1 DFQATT, CDR2 SNEGSKA (reference sequence). The V end was cut by 3 bases, the J end by 5 bases, with 14 bases between. The CDR3 runs to 14 residues. In DNA, the CDR3 is TGCAGTGCTAGCCCGAAACGAGACTATCAGCCCCAGCATTTT. Translating it yields CSASPKRDYQPQHF.

The chain has TRBV7-9 and TRBJ2-7, with a weak D call TRBD1 (6 bases). The CDR3 contains 16 residues. Germline V gene sequence: CDR1 SEHNR, CDR2 FQNEAQ (reference sequence). V was shortened by 1 base and J by 7 bases, with 20 bases between the two germline ends. CDR3 protein: CASSLVQGRSPREQYF. CDR3 DNA: TGTGCCAGCAGCTTAGTACAGGGACGATCCCCAAGAGAGCAGTACTTC.

The chain couples TRBV20-1 to TRBJ2-7; tentative D call: TRBD1 (6 bases). V dropped 6 bases and J dropped 2 bases, with 17 bases sitting between them. The germline gives CDR1 DFQATT, CDR2 SNEGSKA (reference sequence). The CDR3 extends over 14 amino acids. The CDR3, as DNA: TGCAGTGCCCTCCCCCGACAGGCCCCCTACGAGCAGTACTTC. It codes for CSALPRQAPYEQYF.